The present TCR beta chain was sequenced within a study of T cells after yellow fever vaccination. Study background: Any fraction with a low cell number was prepared using SMART-Seq v4 Ultra Low Input. Regarding the study as a whole: Of the clonotypes, a small share occurred in both CD4 and CD8 compartments. Subsequent booster samples again held most clones from primary vaccination (nearly 98% CD4, approximately 86% CD8).

5'RACE template switching added a universal primer site and UMIs to TCR cDNA. MiXCR was run by TCRdb on the 5' RACE reads, yielding one entry per CDR3 protein. The sample yields about 550,000 distinct CDR3 sequences, about 19% seen once. Comments on this clonotype: No antigen is known for it.

V was shortened by 1 base and J by 9 bases, with 13 bases between the two germline ends. The CDR3 is 14 residues long. Germline loops: CDR1 SEHNR, CDR2 FQNEAQ (reference sequence). The sequencing used PBMCs, collected 15 days after the yellow fever booster vaccination. The clonotype was recovered from a man younger than 40 who received the YFV17D yellow fever vaccine. The V call is TRBV7-9, the J call TRBJ1-5; D possibly corresponds to TRBD1 (5 bases). CDR3 loop: CASSLGGPQGPQHF. The CDR3 DNA follows: TGTGCCAGCAGCTTAGGGGGACCCCAGGGGCCCCAGCATTTT.